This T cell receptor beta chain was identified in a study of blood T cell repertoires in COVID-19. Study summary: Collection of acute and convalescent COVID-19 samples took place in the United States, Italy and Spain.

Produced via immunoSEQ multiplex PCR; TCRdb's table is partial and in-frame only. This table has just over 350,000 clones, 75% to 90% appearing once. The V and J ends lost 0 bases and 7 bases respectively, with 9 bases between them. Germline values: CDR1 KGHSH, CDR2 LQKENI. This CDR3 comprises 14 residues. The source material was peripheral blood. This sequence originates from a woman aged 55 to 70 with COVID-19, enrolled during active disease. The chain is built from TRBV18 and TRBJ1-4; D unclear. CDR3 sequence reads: CASSPPSTSEKLFF. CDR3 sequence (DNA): TGTGCCAGCTCACCACCCTCCACCAGTGAAAAACTGTTTTTT.